This T cell receptor beta chain was recovered during a study of Ad26.COV2.S vaccination and SARS-CoV-2 variants. Study results and limitations: The analyses of TCR breadth and depth may have understated the size of total T cell responses. Placebo recipients trailed vaccine recipients in spike-specific TCR breadth.

Germline CDR1 MDHEN, CDR2 SYDVKM. V was clipped by 3 bases and J by 3 bases, with 11 bases between them. The CDR3 totals 14 residues. Described treatment: around 19 received Ad26.COV2.S at low or high dose, single or two shots; about 5 received placebo; per-sample allocation not given. Sampling was performed 63 days after the first vaccine or placebo injection. Wuhan-strain spike was delivered by a replication-incompetent Ad26 vector. The method was immunoSEQ multiplex PCR; TCRdb's version includes in-frame clones alone and lacks a portion of them. Altogether 290,000 or so clones are present, around 87% being singletons, with the ten largest covering around 3%. On this clone itself: Its target is not known.

The specimen was peripheral blood, collected in a trial of Ad26.COV2.S vaccine versus placebo. This sequence was found in a person aged 18-65 years who received the Ad26.COV2.S COVID-19 vaccine or a placebo. The chain links TRBV28 to TRBJ1-1; D is possibly TRBD1 (5 bases). Here the CDR3 DNA reads TGTGCCAGCAGTTTTGGGGGGTCGGACACTGAAGCTTTCTTT. This codes for CASSFGGSDTEAFF.